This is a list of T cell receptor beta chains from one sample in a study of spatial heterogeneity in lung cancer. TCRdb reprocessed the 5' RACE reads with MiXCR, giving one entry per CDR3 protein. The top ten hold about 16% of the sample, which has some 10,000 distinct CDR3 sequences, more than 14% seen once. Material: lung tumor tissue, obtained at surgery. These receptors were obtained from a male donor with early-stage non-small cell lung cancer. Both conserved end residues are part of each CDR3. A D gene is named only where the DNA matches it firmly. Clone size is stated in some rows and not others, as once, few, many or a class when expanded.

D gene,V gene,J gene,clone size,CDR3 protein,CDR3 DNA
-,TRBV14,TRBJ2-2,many,CASSQQPTGELFF,TGTGCCAGCAGCCAGCAGCCCACCGGGGAGCTGTTTTTT
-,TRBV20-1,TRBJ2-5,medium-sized,CSARGTSQETQYF,TGCAGTGCTAGAGGGACAAGTCAAGAGACCCAGTACTTC
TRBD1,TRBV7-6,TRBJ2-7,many,CASSKTGGTSDEQYF,TGTGCCAGCAGCAAGACAGGGGGTACTTCGGACGAGCAGTACTTC
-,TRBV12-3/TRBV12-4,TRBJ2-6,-,CASSLRSSGANVLTF,TGTGCCAGCAGTTTGAGATCCTCTGGGGCCAACGTCCTGACTTTC
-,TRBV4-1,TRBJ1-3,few,CASSQAFGNSGNTIYF,TGCGCCAGCAGCCAAGCTTTCGGCAACTCTGGAAACACCATATATTTT
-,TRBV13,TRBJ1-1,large,CASGGDTNTEAFF,TGTGCCAGCGGCGGGGATACGAACACTGAAGCTTTCTTT
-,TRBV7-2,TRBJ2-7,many,CASSLARGYEQYF,TGTGCCAGCAGCTTAGCCAGGGGCTACGAGCAGTACTTC
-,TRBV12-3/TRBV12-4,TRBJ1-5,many,CASSPGVYPPNQPQHF,TGTGCCAGCAGCCCAGGCGTTTACCCGCCAAATCAGCCCCAGCATTTT
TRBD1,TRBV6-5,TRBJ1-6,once,CASSFDRDSTLHF,TGTGCCAGCAGTTTCGACAGGGATTCTACCCTCCACTTT
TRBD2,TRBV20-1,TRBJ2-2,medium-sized,CSARGGSGTGELFF,TGCAGTGCTAGGGGCGGGAGCGGCACCGGGGAGCTGTTTTTT
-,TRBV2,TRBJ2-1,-,CASSAGEIAPSEQFF,TGTGCCAGCAGCGCCGGGGAGATCGCCCCCAGTGAGCAGTTCTTC
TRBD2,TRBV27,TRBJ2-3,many,CASSGWEGGADTQYF,TGTGCCAGCAGTGGGTGGGAGGGCGGCGCAGATACGCAGTATTTT
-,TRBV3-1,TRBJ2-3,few,CASGKQSTDTQYF,TGTGCCAGCGGGAAACAGAGCACAGATACGCAGTATTTT
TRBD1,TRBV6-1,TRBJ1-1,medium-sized,CASRGDRRINTEAFF,TGTGCCAGCAGGGGGGACAGACGAATTAACACTGAAGCTTTCTTT
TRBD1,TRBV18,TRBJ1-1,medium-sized,CASSAKDRGQAEAFF,TGTGCCAGCTCAGCGAAGGACAGGGGGCAGGCTGAAGCTTTCTTT
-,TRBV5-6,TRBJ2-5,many,CASSLGPKETQYF,TGTGCCAGCAGCTTGGGGCCCAAGGAGACCCAGTACTTC
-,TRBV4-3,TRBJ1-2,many,CASSQDPDGAYGYTF,TGCGCCAGCAGCCAAGATCCAGACGGGGCTTATGGCTACACCTTC
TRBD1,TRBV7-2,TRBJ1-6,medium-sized,CASSSIGTGVANSPLHF,TGTGCCAGCAGCTCAATCGGTACAGGGGTCGCTAATTCACCCCTCCACTTT
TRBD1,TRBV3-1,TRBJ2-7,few,CASGRQGAPTYEQYF,TGTGCCAGCGGACGACAGGGGGCCCCCACCTACGAGCAGTACTTC
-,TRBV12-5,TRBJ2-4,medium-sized,CASGITSVDLAKNIQYF,TGTGCTAGTGGCATAACAAGCGTAGACCTAGCCAAAAACATTCAGTACTTC
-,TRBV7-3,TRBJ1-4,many,CASSLNGGANEKLFF,TGTGCCAGCAGCCTAAACGGTGGGGCTAATGAAAAACTGTTTTTT
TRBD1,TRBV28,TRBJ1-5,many,CASSFGGTGDQPQHF,TGTGCCAGCAGTTTCGGGGGGACAGGTGATCAGCCCCAGCATTTT
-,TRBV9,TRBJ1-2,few,CASNTDGFQPYTF,TGTGCCAGCAACACCGACGGGTTCCAACCCTACACCTTC
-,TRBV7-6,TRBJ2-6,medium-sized,CASSSGGANVLTF,TGTGCCAGCAGCTCCGGGGGGGCCAACGTCCTGACTTTC
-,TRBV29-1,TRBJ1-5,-,CSVEDGNQPQHF,TGCAGCGTTGAGGACGGCAATCAGCCCCAGCATTTT
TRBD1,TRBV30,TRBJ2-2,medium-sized,CAWSRTGLGELFF,TGTGCCTGGAGTCGGACAGGTCTTGGGGAGCTGTTTTTT
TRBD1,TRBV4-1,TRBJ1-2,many,CASSHVDRKNYGYTF,TGCGCCAGCAGCCACGTGGACAGGAAGAACTATGGCTACACCTTC
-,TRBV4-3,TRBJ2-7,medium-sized,CASSLGSGYEQYF,TGCGCCAGCAGCCTCGGCTCGGGTTACGAGCAGTACTTC
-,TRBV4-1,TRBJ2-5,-,CASSHLIRQEETQYF,TGCGCCAGCAGCCACTTGATTAGGCAGGAAGAGACCCAGTACTTC
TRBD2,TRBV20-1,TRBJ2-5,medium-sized,CSAPAGRGWRETQYF,TGCAGTGCTCCCGCCGGGAGGGGATGGAGAGAGACCCAGTACTTC
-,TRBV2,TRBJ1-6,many,CASSIGKSPLHF,TGTGCCAGCAGTATAGGGAAATCACCCCTCCACTTT
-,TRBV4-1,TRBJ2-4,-,CASSQVQEIAKNIRYF,TGCGCCAGCAGCCAAGTACAAGAGATAGCCAAAAACATTCGGTACTTC
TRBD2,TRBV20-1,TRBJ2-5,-,CSARGTSGNQETQYF,TGCAGTGCTAGGGGGACTAGCGGAAACCAAGAGACCCAGTACTTC
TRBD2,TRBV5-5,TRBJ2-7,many,CASAGGSGAYEQYF,TGTGCCAGCGCGGGTGGTAGCGGGGCCTACGAGCAGTACTTC
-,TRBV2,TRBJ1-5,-,CASSVRGAGNQPQHF,TGTGCCAGCAGTGTCAGAGGGGCAGGCAATCAGCCCCAGCATTTT
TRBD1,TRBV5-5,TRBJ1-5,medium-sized,CASSKDRAGGNQPQHF,TGTGCCAGCAGCAAGGACAGGGCGGGGGGCAATCAGCCCCAGCATTTT
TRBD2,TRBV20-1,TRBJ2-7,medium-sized,CSARLAGGSYEQYF,TGCAGTGCCCGACTAGCGGGAGGATCCTACGAGCAGTACTTC
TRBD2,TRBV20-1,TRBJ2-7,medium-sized,CSAGTSGGYEQYF,TGCAGTGCTGGGACTAGCGGGGGGTACGAGCAGTACTTC
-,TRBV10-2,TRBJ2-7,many,CASRGYGSNYEQYF,TGCGCCAGCAGGGGGTATGGGTCGAACTACGAGCAGTACTTC
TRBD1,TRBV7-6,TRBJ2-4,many,CASSPGTGSIAKNIQYF,TGTGCCAGCAGCCCCGGGACAGGGTCTATAGCCAAAAACATTCAGTACTTC
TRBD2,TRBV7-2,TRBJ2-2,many,CASSLRTSGDGELFF,TGTGCCAGCAGCTTAAGGACTAGCGGGGACGGGGAGCTGTTTTTT
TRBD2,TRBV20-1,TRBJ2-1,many,CSASPGLAGFQFF,TGCAGTGCTAGTCCGGGACTAGCGGGGTTTCAGTTCTTC
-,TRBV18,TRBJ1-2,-,CASSSQGAIDYGYTF,TGTGCCAGCTCATCACAGGGAGCTATCGACTATGGCTACACCTTC
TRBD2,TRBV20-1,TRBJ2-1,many,CSAATSGGSDEQFF,TGCAGTGCTGCGACTAGCGGGGGGTCGGATGAGCAGTTCTTC
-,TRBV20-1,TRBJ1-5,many,CSAQPANDQPQHF,TGCAGTGCTCAACCCGCAAATGATCAGCCCCAGCATTTT
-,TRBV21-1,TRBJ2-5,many,CASSPEGGETQYF,TGTGCCAGCAGCCCCGAAGGTGGCGAGACCCAGTACTTC
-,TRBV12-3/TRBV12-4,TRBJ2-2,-,CASSRGTGELFF,TGTGCCAGCAGTCGGGGGACCGGGGAGCTGTTTTTT
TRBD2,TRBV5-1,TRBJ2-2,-,CASSLLPISGRNTGELFF,TGCGCCAGCAGCTTGTTACCCATCAGCGGGAGGAACACCGGGGAGCTGTTTTTT
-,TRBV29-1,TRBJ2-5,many,CSGQQGAKETQYF,TGCAGCGGCCAACAGGGTGCTAAAGAGACCCAGTACTTC
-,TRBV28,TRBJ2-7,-,CASSYPLWESARTYEQYF,TGTGCCAGCAGTTACCCCCTTTGGGAGTCCGCCAGGACCTACGAGCAGTACTTC
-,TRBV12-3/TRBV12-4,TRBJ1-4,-,CASRRDSTEKLFF,TGTGCCAGCAGGAGGGACTCTACGGAAAAACTGTTTTTT
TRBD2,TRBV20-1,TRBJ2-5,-,CSARTVTSGGRETQYF,TGCAGTGCTAGAACTGTGACTAGCGGGGGCAGGGAGACCCAGTACTTC
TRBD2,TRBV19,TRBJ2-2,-,CASSTPSGRSWATGELFF,TGTGCCAGTAGTACGCCTAGCGGGAGAAGTTGGGCCACCGGGGAGCTGTTTTTT
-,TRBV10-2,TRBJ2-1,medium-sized,CASSEWRGPTNEQFF,TGCGCCAGCAGTGAGTGGAGGGGACCTACAAATGAGCAGTTCTTC